These 5 T cell receptor beta chains share one sample of origin, sequenced in a study of Ad26.COV2.S vaccination and SARS-CoV-2 variants. Clones were read by immunoSEQ multiplex PCR, and TCRdb kept only the in-frame ones, dropping some. The sample yields fewer than 300,000 clones, around 87% seen once. The sample's treatment: over 15 received Ad26.COV2.S at low or high dose, single or two shots; several received placebo; per-sample allocation not given. All samples were drawn on day 63, counting from the first vaccine or placebo injection. The material was peripheral blood, obtained in a trial of Ad26.COV2.S vaccine versus placebo. The receptors shown here come from a person between 18 and 65 years old who received the Ad26.COV2.S COVID-19 vaccine or a placebo.

This clone was observed once. The chain joins TRBV4-3 to TRBJ1-1, with a possible D match to TRBD1 (6 bases). CDR1 and CDR2 (germline): LGHNA, YSLEER. The CDR3 runs to 13 residues. Trimming left V 0 bases short and J 6 bases short, with 8 bases between. CDR3 loop: CASSQDRGAEAFF. The CDR3 nucleotides are TGCGCCAGCAGCCAAGACAGGGGAGCTGAAGCTTTCTTT.

The gene calls are TRBV7-2 and TRBJ1-5; no reliable D call. CDR1 and CDR2 (germline): SGHTA, FQGNSA. The CDR3 loop spans 13 amino acids. Trimming removed 5 bases from V and 6 bases from J, with 11 bases in between. CDR3 protein: CASSLRRSQPQHF. DNA of the CDR3: TGTGCCAGCAGCCTGCGGAGAAGTCAGCCCCAGCATTTT. Full variable domain (outside the CDR3, taken from reference TRBV7-2 and TRBJ1-5): GAGVSQSPSNKVTEKGKDVELRCDPISGHTALYWYRQSLGQGLEFLIYFQGNSAPDKSGLPSDRFSAERTGGSVSTLTIQRTQQEDSAVYLCASSLRRSQPQHFGDGTRLSIL.

The V gene is TRBV30, the J gene TRBJ1-3; 8 bases match TRBD1. Germline assignment: CDR1 GTSNPN and CDR2 SVGIG (reference sequence). The CDR3 is 13 residues long. V lost 4 bases, J lost 2 bases, and 1 base stayed unmatched. CDR3 sequence: CAWTGGAGNTIYF. The CDR3 nucleotides read TGTGCCTGGACAGGGGGCGCTGGAAACACCATATATTTT.

The chain links TRBV29-1 to TRBJ2-5, with D tentatively TRBD1 or TRBD2 (5 bases each). The CDR3 sequence is 14 residues long. CDR1 SQVTM and CDR2 ANQGSEA come from the germline V gene. V gave up 6 bases and J gave up 2 bases, with 16 bases separating them. The CDR3 DNA reads TGCAGCGTGCTCCAGGGTAGCGCACAAGAGACCCAGTACTTC. Protein product: CSVLQGSAQETQYF.

V usage is TRBV29-1 and J usage is TRBJ1-1; TRBD1 matches 11 bases. Unmatched junction bases numbered 14, after V lost 3 bases and J lost 5 bases. CDR1 is SQVTM, CDR2 ANQGSEA, per germline. The CDR3 sequence is 17 residues long. The CDR3 reads CSVDGTGTGGRATEAFF. In DNA form, the CDR3 reads TGCAGCGTTGACGGAACCGGGACAGGGGGTCGTGCGACTGAAGCTTTCTTT.